This T cell receptor (beta chain) was profiled in a study of CD8 T cells in ankylosing spondylitis. Study results and caveats: It appeared that ankylosing spondylitis blood was characterized by a TCR beta motif of fewer than ten highly homologous variants. According to the report, clones linked to the disease were significantly enriched in matched synovial fluid samples taken from ankylosing spondylitis patients. Clones linked to the disease showed a CD8+ phenotype. They occurred at relatively low frequencies in peripheral blood.

For TCR beta, libraries came from quantitative 5'-RACE with molecular barcodes. TCRdb processed the 5' RACE reads anew with MiXCR; each CDR3 protein has one entry. This sample has hundreds of thousands of distinct CDR3 sequences; over 9.5% occur once, and the top ten carry 0.51%. On this clonotype: Antigen unknown.

V dropped 3 bases and J dropped 5; count of bases not matched to a gene: 8. Germline V lookup: CDR1 SGHRS, CDR2 YFSETQ. The CDR3 sequence is 15 residues long. This clonotype was sampled from a male donor with ankylosing spondylitis. The sample was blood, either unsorted or a sorted T cell fraction (not recorded which). The V gene is TRBV5-1, the J gene TRBJ2-3; 8 bases line up with TRBD2. CDR3 nucleotides: TGCGCCAGCAGCTCTGCGGGGGGCCGGGGAGATACGCAGTATTTT. Translation: CASSSAGGRGDTQYF.